The 2 T cell receptor beta chains below were found in one sample sequenced in a study of T cells in Graves' hyperthyroidism and ophthalmopathy. Amplification yielded TCR beta CDR3 regions, with RNA transcripts as the source. An initial round of RT-PCR targeting the TCR CDR3 relied on the HTBI primer set. TCRdb fed the multiplex PCR reads into MiXCR, producing one record per CDR3 protein. The sample shows hundreds of thousands of distinct CDR3 sequences, 16% of them seen only once. Sequencing was performed on blood. The source of these receptors is a woman aged 18-29 years with Graves' hyperthyroidism.

The rearrangement uses TRBV15 and TRBJ1-5; 8 bases line up with TRBD1. V dropped 3 bases and J dropped 3; count of bases not matched to a gene: 4. CDR1 is LNHNV and CDR2 is YYDKDF in the germline V gene (reference sequence). The CDR3 runs 15 residues. CDR3 DNA sequence: TGTGCCACCAGCAGGTCGGACAGGGACAATCAGCCCCAGCATTTT. Amino acids: CATSRSDRDNQPQHF.

This clonotype was detected ten times or more. V is TRBV11-3 and J is TRBJ1-4; D call uncertain. The CDR3 sequence is 15 residues long. CDR1 is SGHNT and CDR2 is YENEEA in the germline V gene. V lost 3 bases to trimming and J lost 0 bases, with 8 bases between them. The CDR3 DNA reads TGTGCCAGCAGCTTTTCCGGTGCAACTAATGAAAAACTGTTTTTT. Translation: CASSFSGATNEKLFF.